The T cell receptor (beta chain) described here comes from a study of identical twins. This clonotype was seen more than once but under ten times. Germline V gene sequence: CDR1 SNHLY, CDR2 FYNNEI. V gave up 6 bases and J gave up 9 bases, with 26 bases separating them. This CDR3 is 16 amino acids long. One entry per CDR3 protein, called by TCRdb with MiXCR from the 5' RACE reads. The sample includes some 200,000 distinct CDR3 sequences, 7.5% of them seen just once. The data were also submitted as part of a second study, on yellow fever vaccine responses in identical twins.

The receptor comes from a woman aged 18-29 years in good health. This chain uses TRBV2 with TRBJ1-2; D unresolved. The sample was memory (CD45RO+) T cells sorted from blood. Here the CDR3 reads CASSPAPGSRADRYTF. CDR3 nucleotides: TGTGCCAGCAGCCCAGCGCCAGGATCTCGGGCGGATCGCTACACCTTC.